This T cell receptor (beta chain) was identified in a study of T cell responses to AZD1222 COVID-19 vaccine. The data were produced by immunoSEQ multiplex PCR, yet TCRdb's version contains in-frame clones alone and is incomplete. The sample contains some 150,000 clones, around 94% of which appear only once. General study results and limits: Within unmutated variant regions lay the reported targets of nearly half of spike-specific TCRs. Across the whole spike, CD4 TCRs peaked at regions 160-218 and 743-854.

Note on this clone: Its antigen remains unidentified.

This CDR3 is built from 15 residues. J lost 7 bases, V lost 1 base, and 8 bases had no gene match. Germline lookup yields CDR1 SGHRS and CDR2 YFSETQ. The source was peripheral blood, collected on day 0 of AZD1222 vaccination. This TCR was sampled from an adult in good health. The chain uses TRBV5-1 and TRBJ2-1; 7 nucleotides line up with TRBD2. CDR3 amino acids: CASSLIAGVRNEQFF. The CDR3, as DNA: TGCGCCAGCAGCTTGATTGCGGGGGTGCGGAATGAGCAGTTCTTC.